This T cell receptor beta chain was captured by sequencing in a study of blood T cells in healthy people across ages. Whole-study results and caveats: Roughly linearly, TCR beta diversity per million T cells fell as age increased.

Germline V lookup: CDR1 SGDLS, CDR2 YYNGEE. The CDR3 length is 16 residues. For the second PCR, which ran for about 6 to 12 cycles, a sample-barcoded 5' primer and a J-beta primer mix were used. The authors tagged each cDNA molecule using a template-switch adaptor with 12 random nucleotides. Each of the samples gave a minimum of 2.5 million paired-end reads that contained CDR3. TCRdb re-analysed the 5' RACE reads in MiXCR, keeping a single row per CDR3 protein. The sample has fewer than 650,000 distinct CDR3 sequences, about 28% seen once. Healthy Caucasian individuals from Russia aged roughly 6 to 100 served as donors. This clonotype was found a few times. The antigen is unknown. A junction boundary mismatches the germline segment, possibly from a read error. The data also belong to a second study, concerning T cells of mothers and their children.

The chain combines TRBV9 with TRBJ2-2; 11 bases are a match to TRBD2. The sequence was collected from a boy between 2 and 10 years old in good health. The sequenced sample was blood. The CDR3: CASSGSGGAFTEELFF. The CDR3 nucleotides read TGTGCCAGCAGTGGTAGCGGGGGGGCCTTCACCGAGGAGCTGTTTTTT.